The clone carrying this TCR beta chain occurred once. Produced via immunoSEQ multiplex PCR; TCRdb's table is partial and in-frame only. Among under 2,000 clones listed, roughly 39% were seen once. This entry belongs to a study of tumour-infiltrating T cells in Burkitt lymphoma. The CDR3 totals 14 residues. V lost 0 bases to trimming and J lost 2 bases, with 7 bases between them. Germline-derived CDR1 and CDR2 are PRHDT and FYEKMQ (reference sequence). Sequenced material: tumor tissue. The receptor was isolated from a human donor with Burkitt lymphoma. The genes are TRBV13 and TRBJ1-2, with D hard to call. In nucleotides, the CDR3 is TGTGCCAGCAGCTTAGGAGAATCCAACTATGGCTACACCTTC. It translates to CASSLGESNYGYTF.